This is a list of T cell receptor beta chains from one sample in a study of blood T cell repertoires in COVID-19. Data came from immunoSEQ multiplex PCR; TCRdb stores just in-frame clones and leaves some out. The table has over 85,000 clones, just under 95% seen once. Specimen: peripheral blood. Receptors were obtained from a woman aged 45-65 years with COVID-19, enrolled during active disease. Both conserved end residues are part of each CDR3. A D gene is named only where the DNA matches it firmly. Rows may omit the clone size; those that give it use once, few, many or a size class.

D gene: TRBD1; clone size: .; V gene: TRBV10-2; J gene: TRBJ1-2; CDR3 protein: CASSDSGTGGGGYTF; CDR3 DNA: TGCGCCAGCAGTGACTCCGGGACAGGAGGGGGTGGCTACACCTTC
D gene: TRBD2; clone size: .; V gene: TRBV29-1; J gene: TRBJ2-5; CDR3 protein: CSVSDGPGTSGGEETQYF; CDR3 DNA: TGCAGCGTTTCCGATGGGCCGGGGACTAGCGGGGGTGAAGAGACCCAGTACTTC
D gene: .; clone size: .; V gene: TRBV9; J gene: TRBJ1-2; CDR3 protein: CASSALLEGGYEGYTF; CDR3 DNA: TGTGCCAGCAGCGCTCTACTGGAAGGGGGATATGAGGGCTACACCTTC
D gene: TRBD1; clone size: .; V gene: TRBV29-1; J gene: TRBJ1-1; CDR3 protein: CSVEDLGDRVKNTEAFF; CDR3 DNA: TGCAGCGTTGAAGATCTAGGAGACAGGGTGAAGAACACTGAAGCTTTCTTT
D gene: .; clone size: .; V gene: TRBV18; J gene: TRBJ1-3; CDR3 protein: CASSPSGSPGNTIYF; CDR3 DNA: TGTGCCAGCTCCCCATCCGGGTCCCCGGGAAACACCATATATTTT
D gene: TRBD1; clone size: .; V gene: TRBV10-3; J gene: TRBJ1-6; CDR3 protein: CAISDPTGGHNSPLHF; CDR3 DNA: TGTGCCATCAGTGACCCGACAGGGGGCCATAATTCACCCCTCCACTTT
D gene: .; clone size: .; V gene: TRBV9; J gene: TRBJ2-7; CDR3 protein: CASSVDAGNEQYF; CDR3 DNA: TGTGCCAGCAGCGTAGACGCAGGTAACGAGCAGTACTTC
D gene: TRBD1; clone size: once; V gene: TRBV19; J gene: TRBJ1-1; CDR3 protein: CAVGQGTNTEAFF; CDR3 DNA: TGTGCTGTGGGACAGGGAACGAACACTGAAGCTTTCTTT
D gene: .; clone size: .; V gene: TRBV6-2/TRBV6-3; J gene: TRBJ1-6; CDR3 protein: CASSRLLSPLHF; CDR3 DNA: TGTGCCAGCAGTCGACTGCTTTCACCCCTCCACTTT
D gene: .; clone size: .; V gene: TRBV21-1; J gene: TRBJ1-1; CDR3 protein: CASSKEFGATNTEAFF; CDR3 DNA: TGTGCCAGCAGCAAAGAATTTGGTGCGACTAACACTGAAGCTTTCTTT
D gene: .; clone size: .; V gene: TRBV19; J gene: TRBJ1-1; CDR3 protein: CASSIVNVAGEAFF; CDR3 DNA: TGTGCCAGTAGTATAGTAAATGTGGCAGGGGAAGCTTTCTTT
D gene: .; clone size: .; V gene: TRBV3-1/TRBV3-2; J gene: TRBJ1-5; CDR3 protein: CASSPAGGARQPQHF; CDR3 DNA: TGTGCCAGCAGCCCCGCGGGGGGGGCACGGCAGCCCCAGCATTTT
D gene: .; clone size: .; V gene: TRBV28; J gene: TRBJ1-2; CDR3 protein: CASSLQGRGYTF; CDR3 DNA: TGTGCCAGCAGTCTCCAGGGCAGAGGCTACACCTTC
D gene: .; clone size: .; V gene: TRBV18; J gene: TRBJ2-5; CDR3 protein: CASSRRGDRRETQYF; CDR3 DNA: TGTGCCAGCTCACGTAGGGGGGACAGAAGAGAGACCCAGTACTTC
D gene: TRBD2; clone size: .; V gene: TRBV4-1; J gene: TRBJ2-7; CDR3 protein: CASSQVQRGAYEQYF; CDR3 DNA: TGCGCCAGCAGCCAAGTACAGCGGGGGGCCTACGAGCAGTACTTC
D gene: TRBD1; clone size: .; V gene: TRBV5-5; J gene: TRBJ1-4; CDR3 protein: CASSSGQGGEKLFF; CDR3 DNA: TGTGCCAGCAGCTCGGGACAGGGAGGGGAAAAACTGTTTTTT
D gene: TRBD1; clone size: .; V gene: TRBV12-3/TRBV12-4; J gene: TRBJ1-4; CDR3 protein: CASSFGTAEKLFF; CDR3 DNA: TGTGCCAGCAGTTTCGGGACAGCTGAAAAACTGTTTTTT
D gene: .; clone size: .; V gene: TRBV5-5; J gene: TRBJ1-1; CDR3 protein: CASTQSGLRGFF; CDR3 DNA: TGTGCCAGCACCCAGTCGGGGCTGCGGGGTTTCTTT
D gene: TRBD2; clone size: .; V gene: TRBV24-1; J gene: TRBJ2-3; CDR3 protein: CATGNDSGGGTDTQYF; CDR3 DNA: TGTGCCACCGGTAACGACAGCGGGGGGGGAACAGATACGCAGTATTTT
D gene: .; clone size: .; V gene: TRBV6-2/TRBV6-3; J gene: TRBJ2-1; CDR3 protein: CASSLPRNEQFF; CDR3 DNA: TGTGCCAGCAGTCTCCCCCGGAATGAGCAGTTCTTC
D gene: TRBD1; clone size: once; V gene: TRBV28; J gene: TRBJ1-3; CDR3 protein: CASRRQGAPRNTIYF; CDR3 DNA: TGTGCCAGCAGGAGGCAGGGGGCTCCAAGAAACACCATATATTTT
D gene: .; clone size: .; V gene: TRBV5-6; J gene: TRBJ1-1; CDR3 protein: CASSRAGPRIAAFF; CDR3 DNA: TGTGCCAGCAGCCGCGCGGGACCGAGGATTGCGGCTTTCTTT
D gene: .; clone size: .; V gene: TRBV2; J gene: TRBJ1-3; CDR3 protein: CASSVKAGTGNTIYF; CDR3 DNA: TGTGCCAGCAGTGTTAAGGCAGGGACTGGAAACACCATATATTTT
D gene: .; clone size: .; V gene: TRBV28; J gene: TRBJ1-5; CDR3 protein: CASSLGGAPSQPQHF; CDR3 DNA: TGTGCCAGCAGTTTAGGAGGGGCACCGAGTCAGCCCCAGCATTTT
D gene: TRBD1; clone size: .; V gene: TRBV25-1; J gene: TRBJ1-1; CDR3 protein: CASSESRTGERNTEAFF; CDR3 DNA: TGTGCCAGCAGTGAATCTCGGACAGGAGAAAGGAACACTGAAGCTTTCTTT
D gene: .; clone size: .; V gene: TRBV19; J gene: TRBJ1-1; CDR3 protein: CASSIVGRAYTEAFF; CDR3 DNA: TGTGCCAGTAGTATAGTTGGCAGGGCTTACACTGAAGCTTTCTTT
D gene: .; clone size: .; V gene: TRBV5-4; J gene: TRBJ2-2; CDR3 protein: CASSLQGGSSGELFF; CDR3 DNA: TGTGCCAGCAGCTTGCAGGGAGGATCGTCCGGGGAGCTGTTTTTT